One and the same sample provided the 13 T cell receptor beta chains below, sequenced in a study of graft-versus-host responses after intestinal transplantation. The assay was immunoSEQ multiplex PCR, and TCRdb's table has in-frame clones only and misses some. The sample contains 21,000 or so clones, 55% to 70% of which appear only once. The source was alloreactive CD4+ T cells from a mixed lymphocyte reaction culture, collected before intestinal transplant. Documented subset: CFSE-low proliferating T cells sorted from approximately six-day pre-transplant mixed lymphocyte reaction (GvH or HvG direction). These receptors were obtained from a human patient who received an intestinal transplant.

The V call is TRBV19, the J call TRBJ1-5; 8 bases are a match to TRBD1. This CDR3 comprises 18 residues. After removal of 1 base from V and 2 bases from J, the junction contained 10 bases not matched to a gene. CDR1 and CDR2 from the germline V gene are LNHDA and SQIVND (reference sequence). CDR3 amino acids: CASSIGTGRDFGNQPQHF. The DNA for the CDR3 is TGTGCCAGTAGTATAGGGACAGGGAGAGACTTTGGCAATCAGCCCCAGCATTTT.

The chain has TRBV2 and TRBJ2-3; 7 bases are a match to TRBD2. CDR3 length: 15 amino acids. Germline V gives CDR1 SNHLY, CDR2 FYNNEI. V lost 5 bases, J lost 0 bases, and 5 bases stayed unmatched. CDR3 nucleotide sequence: TGTGCCAGCAGTAGACTAGCCACTAGCACAGATACGCAGTATTTT. The encoded protein is CASSRLATSTDTQYF.

The V gene is TRBV5-1, the J gene TRBJ2-1; 7 bases are shared with TRBD1. CDR3 length: 14 residues. Germline assignment: CDR1 SGHRS and CDR2 YFSETQ. Losses at the gene ends were 7 bases for V and 3 bases for J; bases not matched to a gene: 7. CDR3 DNA sequence: TGCGCCAGCTCTCCGGGACAGATCTACAATGAGCAGTTCTTC. Residues: CASSPGQIYNEQFF.

The chain is built from TRBV28 and TRBJ2-7; the match to TRBD2 covers 9 bases. The junction had 2 bases not matched to a gene; V was cut back by 3 bases and J by 2 bases. This CDR3 is built from 14 residues. Germline CDR1 reads MDHEN; CDR2 reads SYDVKM. The CDR3 nucleotides read TGTGCCAGCAGTTTTCGACTAGCGGCCTACGAGCAGTACTTC. Protein: CASSFRLAAYEQYF.

The gene calls are TRBV27 and TRBJ1-2; D may be TRBD1 (6 bases). V was trimmed by 1 base and J by 7 bases, leaving 19 bases between them. Per germline, CDR1 MNHEY and CDR2 SMNVEV (reference sequence). CDR3 size: 16 residues. The CDR3 spells CASSLWAPGTPRGYTF. In DNA form, the CDR3 reads TGTGCCAGCAGTTTATGGGCCCCCGGGACACCTCGTGGCTACACCTTC.

V is TRBV27 and J is TRBJ2-5, with TRBD2 matching over 8 bases. V lost 4 bases and J lost 2; bases outside the gene matches: 9. The CDR3 is 16 amino acids. The V gene's germline CDR1 is MNHEY and CDR2 SMNVEV (reference sequence). The CDR3: CASSSTSGLTQETQYF. The CDR3 DNA follows: TGTGCCAGCAGTTCCACTAGCGGCCTAACACAAGAGACCCAGTACTTC.

CDR3 nucleotides: TGTGCCAGCAGTCCGCGGGCCTTCCGAATGGGCTCCTATAATTCACCCCTCCACTTT. It is translated as CASSPRAFRMGSYNSPLHF. The chain carries TRBV2 and TRBJ1-6; D is unresolved. CDR1 is SNHLY, CDR2 FYNNEI, per germline. The V end lost 5 bases, the J end lost 0 bases, and 20 bases lay between the germline ends. The CDR3 has 19 residues.

The chain combines TRBV7-9 with TRBJ2-3; tentative D call: TRBD2 (6 bases). The germline V gene has CDR1 SEHNR and CDR2 FQNEAQ (reference sequence). The CDR3 spans 12 residues. Trimming stripped 8 bases from V and 2 bases from J, with 8 bases between. In nucleotides, the CDR3 is TGTGCCAGCGGGACTTACACAGATACGCAGTATTTT. This translates into CASGTYTDTQYF. The whole variable domain, filled in from reference TRBV7-9 and TRBJ2-3, reads DTGVSQNPRHKITKRGQNVTFRCDPISEHNRLYWYRQTLGQGPEFLTYFQNEAQLEKSRLLSDRFSAERPKGSFSTLEIQRTEQGDSAMYLCASGTYTDTQYFGPGTRLTVL.

This clone was counted only a few times. This chain links TRBV5-5 with TRBJ1-1; D not resolved. This CDR3 is built from 14 residues. Trimming left V 4 bases short and J 2 bases short, with 12 bases between. Germline V gene lookup returns CDR1 SGHKS and CDR2 YYEKEE (reference sequence). CDR3 sequence: CASSPRVLNTEAFF. The CDR3 nucleotides are TGTGCCAGCAGCCCCCGGGTTTTAAACACTGAAGCTTTCTTT.

This clone is large (0.1 to 1%) within its sample. This chain connects TRBV30 to TRBJ2-2; TRBD1 might be the D (5 bases). The CDR3 runs to 11 residues. The germline gives CDR1 GTSNPN, CDR2 SVGIG (reference sequence). Trimming took 5 bases from V and 4 from J, leaving 5 bases between them. CDR3 sequence: CAWQGTGELFF. For the CDR3, the DNA is TGTGCCTGGCAGGGCACCGGGGAGCTGTTTTTT.

Comment on this clone: Different DNA sequences within this sample yield the same CDR3. The J gene is TRBJ2-5, the V gene TRBV11-2; TRBD2 matches 9 bases. Trimming removed 4 bases from V and 1 base from J; junction bases left unmatched: 1. Germline CDR1 and CDR2: SGHAT and FQNNGV. The CDR3 is 14 amino acids. CDR3 DNA sequence: TGTGCCAGCAGCTGGGGACTAGCCCAAGAGACCCAGTACTTC. This gives the protein CASSWGLAQETQYF.

The V gene is TRBV7-9, the J gene TRBJ2-7; D is perhaps TRBD1 (6 bases). Trimming removed 5 bases at V and 2 bases at J, with 13 bases between. The CDR3 has 14 residues. Germline CDR1 reads SEHNR; CDR2 reads FQNEAQ (reference sequence). The CDR3 sequence is CASSHTGQPYEQYF. The CDR3, as DNA: TGTGCCAGCAGCCATACTGGACAGCCCTACGAGCAGTACTTC.

This clone was counted between two and nine times. This chain connects TRBV2 to TRBJ1-2; D perhaps matches TRBD1 (5 bases). V shed 6 bases and J shed 8 bases, with 19 bases lying between them. Germline-derived CDR1 and CDR2 are SNHLY and FYNNEI. This CDR3 has 14 residues. CDR3 sequence reads: CASREQAIVRGYTF. Here the CDR3 DNA reads TGTGCCAGCAGGGAACAGGCGATTGTGAGAGGCTACACCTTC.